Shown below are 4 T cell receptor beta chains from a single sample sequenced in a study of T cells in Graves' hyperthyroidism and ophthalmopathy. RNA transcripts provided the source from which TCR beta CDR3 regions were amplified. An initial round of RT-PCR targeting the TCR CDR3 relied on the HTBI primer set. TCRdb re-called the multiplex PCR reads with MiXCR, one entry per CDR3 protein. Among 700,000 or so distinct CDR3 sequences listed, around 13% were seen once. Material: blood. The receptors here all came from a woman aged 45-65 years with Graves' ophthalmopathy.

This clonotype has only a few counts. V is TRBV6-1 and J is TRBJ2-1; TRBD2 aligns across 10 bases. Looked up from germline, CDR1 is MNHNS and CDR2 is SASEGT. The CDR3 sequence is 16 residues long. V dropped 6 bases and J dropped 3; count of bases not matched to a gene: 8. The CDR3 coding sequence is TGTGCCAGCAGAGTAGCGGGAGGAAGGGGCTACAATGAGCAGTTCTTC. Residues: CASRVAGGRGYNEQFF.

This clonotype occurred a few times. The CDR3 reads CASSIQKTGANEKLFF. The CDR3, as DNA: TGTGCCAGTAGTATCCAGAAGACAGGGGCTAATGAAAAACTGTTTTTT. The chain is built from TRBV19 and TRBJ1-4, with 8 bases lining up with TRBD1. V lost 3 bases and J lost 3; bases outside the gene matches: 6. CDR3 length: 16 residues. The germline V gene encodes CDR1 LNHDA and CDR2 SQIVND (reference sequence).

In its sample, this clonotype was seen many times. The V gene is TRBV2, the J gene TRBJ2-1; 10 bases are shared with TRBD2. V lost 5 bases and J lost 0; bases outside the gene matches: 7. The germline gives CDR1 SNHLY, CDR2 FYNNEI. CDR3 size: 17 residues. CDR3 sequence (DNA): TGTGCCAGCAGTTGGAGACTAGCGGGCAGCTCCTACAATGAGCAGTTCTTC. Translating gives CASSWRLAGSSYNEQFF. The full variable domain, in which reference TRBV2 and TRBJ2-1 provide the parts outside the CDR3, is EPEVTQTPSHQVTQMGQEVILRCVPISNHLYFYWYRQILGQKVEFLVSFYNNEISEKSEIFDDQFSVERPDGSNFTLKIRSTKLEDSAMYFCASSWRLAGSSYNEQFFGPGTRLTVL.

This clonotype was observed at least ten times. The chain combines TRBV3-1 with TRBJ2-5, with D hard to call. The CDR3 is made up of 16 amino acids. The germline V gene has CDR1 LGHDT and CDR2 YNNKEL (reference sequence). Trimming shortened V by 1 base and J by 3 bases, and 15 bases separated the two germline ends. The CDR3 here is CASSQGRDRYKETQYF. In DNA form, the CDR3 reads TGTGCCAGCAGCCAAGGACGCGACCGATACAAAGAGACCCAGTACTTC.